The following is a TCR beta chain sequence with its context. The antigen remains undetermined. The sample belongs to a study of cytomegalovirus exposure and HLA in healthy donors. Study-level results: It was reportedly the case that the classifier diagnosed cytomegalovirus status with high specificity and sensitivity. An analysis was carried out later, and it reportedly showed fewer N-insertions in an Asian-associated ancestry cluster than the 666-donor mean. Certain indistinguishable V segments, among them TRBV6-2 and TRBV6-3, were excluded.

The germline V gene has CDR1 MGHRA and CDR2 YSYEKL. The CDR3 extends over 15 amino acids. V was trimmed by 0 bases and J by 9 bases, leaving 15 bases between them. In the PCR, 60 Vbeta and 13 Jbeta primers were used. The method was immunoSEQ multiplex PCR; TCRdb's version includes in-frame clones alone and lacks a portion of them. The top ten hold roughly 12% of the sample, which has about 140,000 clones, roughly 75% seen once. The sequence was obtained from a young man in good health and CMV-seropositive. Specimen: PBMCs. The gene calls are TRBV4-1 and TRBJ1-5; D possibly corresponds to TRBD1 (6 bases). CDR3 nucleotide sequence: TGCGCCAGCAGCCAAGATATAAGGGGGGGGTGGCCCCAGCATTTT. The encoded protein is CASSQDIRGGWPQHF.